The entry below gives a single TCR beta chain sequence along with its context. This sample was taken from a study of blood T cell repertoires in COVID-19. Turning to the study itself: From the United States, Italy and Spain came samples of acute and convalescent COVID-19. T cells, B-cell-depleted T cells, or PBMCs supplied cDNA or gDNA.

The CDR3 runs 16 residues. Germline trimming cut 6 bases from V and 3 bases from J; bases unmatched to any gene: 11. From germline, CDR1 is MDHEN and CDR2 SYDVKM. In the original processing: How many nucleated cells were present was estimated from reference gene primer amplification. Data came from immunoSEQ multiplex PCR; TCRdb stores just in-frame clones and leaves some out. The DNA gave D and trimming, while V, J and clone size come from that table. The sample records 65,000 to 75,000 clones, roughly nine tenths being singletons. The sequenced sample consisted of peripheral blood. The chain has TRBV28 and TRBJ2-7; 10 bases line up with TRBD2. The receptor comes from a man aged 50 to 60 with acute or convalescent COVID-19. CDR3 DNA sequence: TGTGCCAGCAGCTCCCGGCCCTCTAGCGGGAGCTACGAGCAGTACTTC. Protein: CASSSRPSSGSYEQYF.